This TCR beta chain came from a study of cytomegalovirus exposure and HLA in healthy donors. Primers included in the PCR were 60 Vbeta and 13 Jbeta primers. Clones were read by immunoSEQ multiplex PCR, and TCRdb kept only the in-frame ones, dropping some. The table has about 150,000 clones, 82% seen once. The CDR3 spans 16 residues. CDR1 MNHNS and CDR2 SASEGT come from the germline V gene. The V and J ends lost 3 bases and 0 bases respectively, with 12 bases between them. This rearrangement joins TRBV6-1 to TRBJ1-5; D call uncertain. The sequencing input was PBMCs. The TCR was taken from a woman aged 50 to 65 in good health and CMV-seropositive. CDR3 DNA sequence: TGTGCCAGCAGTGAGGGAGACGGATATAGCAATCAGCCCCAGCATTTT. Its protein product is CASSEGDGYSNQPQHF.